Listed below are T cell receptor beta chains from one sample, sequenced in a study of blood T cell repertoires in COVID-19. Clones were read by immunoSEQ multiplex PCR, and TCRdb kept only the in-frame ones, dropping some. The sample lists under 500,000 clones, 85% to 90% seen once, with 4% to 5.5% in the top ten. Material: peripheral blood. Receptors originate from a woman in her twenties or thirties with acute or convalescent COVID-19. The conserved cysteine and the conserved F or W are not part of the CDR3 here. The D gene is left open where the match is weak.

>.|TRBV2|TRBJ2-2
ASRLGTHNTGELF
>.|TRBV27|TRBJ2-1
ASSLSISSGEFYNEQF
>.|TRBV4-1|TRBJ2-1
ASSRSGEVEQF
>.|TRBV27|TRBJ1-5
ASREGVSNQPQH
>TRBD1|TRBV7-6|TRBJ1-1
ASSPRTGGNTEAF
>.|TRBV5-1|TRBJ1-5
ASSLGTNSNQPQH
>.|TRBV18|TRBJ2-7
ASSPYNPGSGDEQY
>.|TRBV6-4|TRBJ2-3
ASSYIQGNGRTDTQY
>TRBD1|TRBV28|TRBJ1-6
ASMRQGAFDSPLH
>.|TRBV2|TRBJ2-7
ASRRQVAYEQY
>.|TRBV19|TRBJ1-6
ASSIDRGDSPLH
>.|TRBV4-2|TRBJ2-1
ASSQERGGPYNEQF
>.|TRBV10-1|TRBJ2-2
ASSGGGRTNTGELF
>.|TRBV2|TRBJ1-2
ATRQTDNYGYT
>TRBD2|TRBV11-3|TRBJ2-1
ASSPGLAGAIDNEQF
>.|TRBV5-1|TRBJ2-5
ASQADDQETQY
>.|TRBV19|TRBJ1-2
ASSIRSGPDGYT
>TRBD1|TRBV5-1|TRBJ1-1
ASSAGGTEAF
>.|TRBV14|TRBJ1-2
ASSQERTPGGYGYT
>TRBD2|TRBV7-6|TRBJ2-1
ASSPTSGGAAEQF
>.|TRBV11-1|TRBJ1-1
ASSLQPRLEAF
>TRBD1|TRBV5-1|TRBJ2-3
ASSSHRGTGLTDTQY
>TRBD1|TRBV29-1|TRBJ2-7
SVRQGGSYEQY
>TRBD2|TRBV19|TRBJ2-3
ASSIESSGGDTQY
>.|TRBV3-1/TRBV3-2|TRBJ2-1
ASSRNRNEQF
>.|TRBV6-5|TRBJ2-1
ASSYSRHPYNEQF
>.|TRBV6-5|TRBJ1-2
ASIGGTGYGYT
>.|TRBV28|TRBJ1-5
ASSLGGDQPQH
>TRBD2|TRBV6-6|TRBJ2-3
ASSPWTSGGGQDTQY
>TRBD2|TRBV6-2/TRBV6-3|TRBJ2-1
ASSDYLAGKYNEQF
>TRBD2|TRBV27|TRBJ2-1
ASSPSPGGGANEQF
>.|TRBV9|TRBJ2-1
ASSVDRTYNEQF
>.|TRBV5-4|TRBJ1-5
ASSSDRNQPQH
>TRBD1|TRBV4-1|TRBJ1-5
ASSLGQGDQPQH
>.|TRBV12-5|TRBJ1-2
ASGLFPGRSEGYT